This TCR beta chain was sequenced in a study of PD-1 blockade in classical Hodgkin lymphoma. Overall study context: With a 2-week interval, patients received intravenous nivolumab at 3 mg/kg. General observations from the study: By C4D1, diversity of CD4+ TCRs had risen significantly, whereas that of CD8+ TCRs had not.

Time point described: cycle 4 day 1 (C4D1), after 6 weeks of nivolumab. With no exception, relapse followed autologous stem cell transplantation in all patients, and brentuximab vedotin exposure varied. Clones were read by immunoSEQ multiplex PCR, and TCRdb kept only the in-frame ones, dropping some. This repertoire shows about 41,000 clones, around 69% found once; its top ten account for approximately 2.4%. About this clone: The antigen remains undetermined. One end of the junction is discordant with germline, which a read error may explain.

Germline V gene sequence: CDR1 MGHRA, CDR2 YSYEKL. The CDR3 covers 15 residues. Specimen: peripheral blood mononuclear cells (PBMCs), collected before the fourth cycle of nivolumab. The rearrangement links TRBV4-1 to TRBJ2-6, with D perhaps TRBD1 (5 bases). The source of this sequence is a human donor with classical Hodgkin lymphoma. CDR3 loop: CASNQVGAGANVLTF. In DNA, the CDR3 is TGCGCCAGCAACCAAGTAGGGGCTGGGGCCAACGTCCTGACTTTC.